The 19 T cell receptor beta chains in this list originate from one sample, sequenced in a study of T cells in Graves' hyperthyroidism and ophthalmopathy. Amplification yielded TCR beta CDR3 regions, with RNA transcripts as the source. During a first-round RT-PCR of the TCR CDR3, the HTBI primer set was used. MiXCR was run by TCRdb on the multiplex PCR reads, yielding one entry per CDR3 protein. The sample has roughly 720,000 distinct CDR3 sequences, roughly 17% seen once; the top ten hold about 14%. Sequencing was performed on blood. Every receptor here comes from a man between 45 and 60 years old with Graves' hyperthyroidism.

In regard to this clonotype: This may stem from a read error, because a much larger clone lies one nucleotide away. The V and J genes are TRBV19 and TRBJ2-2; D perhaps matches TRBD2 (7 bases). Per the germline V gene, CDR1 is LNHDA and CDR2 is SQIVND (reference sequence). CDR3 length equals 16 residues. CDR3: CASSLRAGANIGELFF. For the CDR3, the DNA is TGTGCCAGTAGCCTTCGGGCGGGGGCGAACATCGGGGAGCTGTTTTTT.

J is TRBJ1-1 and V is TRBV20-1; 11 nucleotides match TRBD1. The CDR3 has 15 residues. The J segment lost 9 bases and the V segment lost 4 bases, leaving 13 bases of the junction unmatched. Germline loops: CDR1 DFQATT, CDR2 SNEGSKA (reference sequence). CDR3 residues: CSAIPGQGAWGKAFF. In DNA form, the CDR3 reads TGCAGTGCTATTCCAGGACAGGGGGCTTGGGGCAAAGCTTTCTTT.

This clonotype has more than one count but fewer than ten. The rearrangement uses TRBV24-1 and TRBJ2-1, with TRBD2 matching 13 bases. Germline trimming cut 9 bases from V and 14 bases from J; bases unmatched to any gene: 6. Germline V gene lookup returns CDR1 KGHDR and CDR2 SFDVKD. There are 12 residues in the CDR3. CDR3 residues: CATDRGTSGKFF. The CDR3 DNA reads as TGTGCCACCGACCGGGGGACTAGCGGGAAGTTCTTC.

This clonotype showed up many times. The genes are TRBV28 and TRBJ1-1, with 8 bases lining up with TRBD1. This CDR3 contains 20 residues. Per the germline V gene, CDR1 is MDHEN and CDR2 is SYDVKM. Unmatched junction bases numbered 24, after V lost 2 bases and J lost 7 bases. CDR3 in amino acids: CASSLTVSRRNRQGLDEAFF. The CDR3 coding sequence is TGTGCCAGCAGTTTAACTGTAAGTCGGAGAAACCGACAGGGGCTGGATGAAGCTTTCTTT.

In this sample, this clonotype turned up a few times. The V and J genes are TRBV6-5 and TRBJ2-7; the D gene is possibly TRBD1 (5 bases). The CDR3 covers 17 residues. The V end lost 0 bases, the J end lost 2 bases, and 17 bases lay between the germline ends. The V gene's germline CDR1 is MNHEY and CDR2 SVGAGI. CDR3: CASSYSKLKGKTYEQYF. The CDR3 region has the DNA TGTGCCAGCAGTTACTCGAAACTTAAGGGGAAAACCTACGAGCAGTACTTC.

V is TRBV20-1 and J is TRBJ2-7; 8 bases fit TRBD2. Germline CDR1 and CDR2: DFQATT and SNEGSKA (reference sequence). The CDR3 length is 14 residues. Losses at the gene ends were 6 bases for V and 1 base for J; bases not matched to a gene: 8. In DNA, the CDR3 is TGCAGTGCGACCCGAGGCGGGAGGTCCTACGAGCAGTACTTC. Protein: CSATRGGRSYEQYF.

This clonotype came up a few times. The chain has TRBV6-2 or TRBV6-3 and TRBJ2-1; 8 nucleotides align to TRBD2. The trim removed 2 bases at V and 6 bases at J, leaving 9 bases unmatched. This CDR3 is 16 amino acids long. Germline values: CDR1 MNHEY, CDR2 SVGEGT. Here the CDR3 reads CASSYAVAGRANEQFF. DNA of the CDR3: TGTGCCAGCAGTTACGCCGTAGCGGGGAGGGCCAATGAGCAGTTCTTC.

The chain links TRBV30 to TRBJ2-5, with D possibly TRBD1 on 6 matching bases. Germline V gives CDR1 GTSNPN, CDR2 SVGIG (reference sequence). The CDR3 runs to 13 residues. Trimming shortened V by 3 bases and J by 1 base, and 9 bases separated the two germline ends. The CDR3 sequence is CAWSRGFQETQYF. CDR3 DNA sequence: TGTGCCTGGAGCAGGGGTTTCCAAGAGACCCAGTACTTC.

This clonotype was found many times. The chain couples TRBV11-2 to TRBJ1-2; TRBD1 aligns across 8 bases. This CDR3 is 13 amino acids long. V lost 5 bases and J lost 4; bases outside the gene matches: 3. CDR1 and CDR2 from the germline V gene are SGHAT and FQNNGV. The CDR3 nucleotides read TGTGCCAGCAGCCCAGGGGGCCTCTATGGCTACACCTTC. Translated: CASSPGGLYGYTF.

On this clonotype: This may come from a read error, since a much larger clone is one base off. This sequence joins TRBV5-1 and TRBJ2-3; 12 bases are a match to TRBD1. Germline CDR1 is SGHRS and CDR2 is YFSETQ. The V gene end was trimmed by 10 bases and the J gene end by 8 bases; junction bases not matched to a gene: 14. The CDR3 runs to 15 residues. The CDR3 sequence: CASRLGTGGATTQYF. Here the CDR3 DNA reads TGCGCCTCTCGTCTCGGGACAGGGGGCGCAACTACGCAGTATTTT.

The chain employs TRBV28 and TRBJ2-1; 11 nucleotides agree with TRBD2. The trim removed 7 bases at V and 9 bases at J, leaving 8 bases unmatched. Germline V lookup: CDR1 MDHEN, CDR2 SYDVKM. There are 14 residues in the CDR3. Here the CDR3 DNA reads TGTGCCAGCACCCTAGCGGGAGGTGTCGGTGAGCAGTTCTTC. Its translation: CASTLAGGVGEQFF.

This sequence joins TRBV13 and TRBJ2-7; 9 bases are a match to TRBD1. Trimming cost V 6 bases and J 0 bases; bases outside gene matches: 9. The CDR3 runs to 16 residues. In germline, CDR1 is PRHDT, CDR2 FYEKMQ (reference sequence). The CDR3 DNA sequence: TGTGCCAGCAGTCATAAGTCGGACAGGGGCTCCTACGAGCAGTACTTC. It is translated as CASSHKSDRGSYEQYF.

CDR3 in amino acids: CASRAGLAATPSTDTQYF. In nucleotides, the CDR3 is TGTGCCAGCAGGGCGGGACTAGCGGCCACCCCTAGCACAGATACGCAGTATTTT. The chain has TRBV27 and TRBJ2-3, with 11 bases aligning to TRBD2. The CDR3 is 18 residues long. CDR1 MNHEY and CDR2 SMNVEV come from the germline V gene (reference sequence). V shed 6 bases, J shed 0 bases, and the junction held 11 bases outside the gene matches.

In this sample, this clonotype turned up many times. The V call is TRBV11-1, the J call TRBJ2-5; the D is unclear. The CDR3 has 15 residues. V shed 4 bases and J shed 2 bases, with 14 bases lying between them. CDR1 SGHAT and CDR2 FQDESV come from the germline V gene (reference sequence). The CDR3 spells CASSSPRREQETQYF. The CDR3 region has the DNA TGTGCCAGCAGCTCCCCGAGGAGAGAACAAGAGACCCAGTACTTC.

The DNA of the CDR3 is TGCGCCAGCAGCCGGACTAGCGGGAGGGCTCTGGTGAATGAGCAGTTCTTC. It is translated as CASSRTSGRALVNEQFF. The V and J genes are TRBV4-1 and TRBJ2-1, with 15 bases identical to TRBD2. Germline V gene lookup returns CDR1 MGHRA and CDR2 YSYEKL. V lost 4 bases, J lost 7 bases, and 8 bases stayed unmatched. The CDR3 is 17 residues long.

In its sample, this clonotype was seen many times. This chain joins TRBV7-2 and TRBJ2-3; 8 positions agree with TRBD2. V lost 5 bases and J lost 3; bases outside the gene matches: 7. CDR1 is SGHTA and CDR2 is FQGNSA in the germline V gene. The CDR3 has 15 residues. The CDR3 is CASSPPGGLTDTQYF. CDR3 sequence (DNA): TGTGCCAGCAGCCCCCCGGGGGGGCTAACAGATACGCAGTATTTT.

This clonotype was picked up a small number of times. This chain connects TRBV9 to TRBJ1-1, with D possibly TRBD1 on 5 matching bases. Trimming removed 3 bases from V and 4 bases from J, with 13 bases in between. This CDR3 spans 14 amino acids. The germline V gene encodes CDR1 SGDLS and CDR2 YYNGEE. The CDR3 DNA follows: TGTGCCAGCAGCGACTCAGGGAAGGGCACTGAAGCTTTCTTT. It is translated as CASSDSGKGTEAFF.

This clonotype showed up many times. DNA of the CDR3: TGTGCCAGCAGTGAGGTCGTCCCCTACAATGAGCAGTTCTTC. Its protein product is CASSEVVPYNEQFF. This chain links TRBV6-1 with TRBJ2-1, with D unclear. CDR1 and CDR2 from the germline V gene are MNHNS and SASEGT. The CDR3 loop spans 14 amino acids. V was shortened by 3 bases and J by 2 bases, with 8 bases between the two germline ends.

This clonotype was seen repeatedly, ten times or more. The genes are TRBV28 and TRBJ2-5; TRBD1 or TRBD2 may be the D gene (6 bases each). The CDR3 runs to 13 residues. Trimming removed 2 bases at V and 14 bases at J, with 18 bases between. From germline, CDR1 is MDHEN and CDR2 SYDVKM. The CDR3 DNA follows: TGTGCCAGCAGTTTAGAGGGGGGTCCGGGGCTTTACTTC. Amino acid sequence: CASSLEGGPGLYF.